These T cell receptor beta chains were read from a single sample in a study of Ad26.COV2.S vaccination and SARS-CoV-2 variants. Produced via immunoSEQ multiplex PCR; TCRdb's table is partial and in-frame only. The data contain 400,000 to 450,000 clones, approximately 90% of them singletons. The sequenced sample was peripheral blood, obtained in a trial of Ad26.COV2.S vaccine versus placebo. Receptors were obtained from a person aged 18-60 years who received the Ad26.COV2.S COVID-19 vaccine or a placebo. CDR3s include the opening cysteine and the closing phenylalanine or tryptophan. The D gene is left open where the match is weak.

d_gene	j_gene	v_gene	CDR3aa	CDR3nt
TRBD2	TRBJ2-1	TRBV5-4	CASTAGLAGGPADNEQFF	TGTGCCAGCACCGCGGGACTAGCGGGAGGGCCTGCGGACAATGAGCAGTTCTTC
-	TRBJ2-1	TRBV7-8	CASSLPGLNNEQFF	TGTGCCAGCAGCCTACCGGGACTTAACAATGAGCAGTTCTTC
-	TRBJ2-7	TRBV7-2	CASSSDYTYEQYF	TGTGCCAGCAGCTCGGACTACACCTACGAGCAGTACTTC
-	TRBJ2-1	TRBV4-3	CASSQGVALSYNEQFF	TGCGCCAGCAGCCAAGGGGTAGCTCTCTCCTACAATGAGCAGTTCTTC
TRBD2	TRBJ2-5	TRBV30	CAWSGSGREETQYF	TGTGCCTGGAGCGGTAGCGGGAGGGAAGAGACCCAGTACTTC
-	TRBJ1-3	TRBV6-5	CATVESLGNTIYF	TGTGCCACCGTGGAGTCGTTGGGAAACACCATATATTTT
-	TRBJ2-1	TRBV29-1	CSAYGSGNEQFF	TGCAGCGCGTACGGAAGCGGCAATGAGCAGTTCTTC
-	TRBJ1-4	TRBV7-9	CASSSLGALPNEKLFF	TGTGCCAGCAGTTCCCTAGGAGCACTCCCTAATGAAAAACTGTTTTTT
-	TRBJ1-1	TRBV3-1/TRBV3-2	CASTREGWNTEAFF	TGTGCCAGTACCAGGGAGGGCTGGAACACTGAAGCTTTCTTT
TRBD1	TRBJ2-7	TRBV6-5	CASSYAATGPYEQYF	TGTGCCAGCAGTTACGCGGCGACAGGGCCCTACGAGCAGTACTTC